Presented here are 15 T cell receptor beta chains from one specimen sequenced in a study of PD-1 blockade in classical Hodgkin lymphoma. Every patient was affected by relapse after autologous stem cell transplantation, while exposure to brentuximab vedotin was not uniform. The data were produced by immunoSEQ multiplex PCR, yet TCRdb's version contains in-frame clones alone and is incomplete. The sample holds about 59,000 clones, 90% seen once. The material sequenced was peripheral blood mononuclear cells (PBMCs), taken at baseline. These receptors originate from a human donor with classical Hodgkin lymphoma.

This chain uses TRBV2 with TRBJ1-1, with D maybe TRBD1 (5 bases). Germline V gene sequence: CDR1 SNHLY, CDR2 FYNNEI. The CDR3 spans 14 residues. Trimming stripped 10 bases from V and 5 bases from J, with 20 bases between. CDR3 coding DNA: TGTGCCAAGACCCCCTCCAGGGAGGGGACTGAAGCTTTCTTT. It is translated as CAKTPSREGTEAFF.

The CDR3 is CASSLATMVGTDTQYF. CDR3 DNA sequence: TGTGCCAGCAGCTTGGCCACGATGGTAGGCACAGATACGCAGTATTTT. This rearrangement joins TRBV5-4 to TRBJ2-3, with D hard to call. The CDR3 consists of 16 residues. CDR1 and CDR2 from the germline V gene are SGHNT and YYREEE (reference sequence). The V end lost 0 bases, the J end lost 1 base, and 12 bases lay between the germline ends.

The CDR3 region is CASSGSTEPQYF. The CDR3 DNA follows: TGTGCCAGCAGTGGATCGACGGAGCCTCAGTACTTC. V usage is TRBV28 and J usage is TRBJ2-4; no clear D gene. The ends were cut back, 5 bases at V and 12 bases at J, with 14 bases in the middle. CDR3 size: 12 residues. Germline CDR1 is MDHEN and CDR2 is SYDVKM.

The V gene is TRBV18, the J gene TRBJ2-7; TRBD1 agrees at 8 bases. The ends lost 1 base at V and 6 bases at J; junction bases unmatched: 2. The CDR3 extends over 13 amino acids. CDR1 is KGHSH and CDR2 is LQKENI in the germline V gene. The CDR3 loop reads CASSPQDRAEQYF. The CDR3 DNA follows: TGTGCCAGCTCACCACAGGACAGGGCCGAGCAGTACTTC.

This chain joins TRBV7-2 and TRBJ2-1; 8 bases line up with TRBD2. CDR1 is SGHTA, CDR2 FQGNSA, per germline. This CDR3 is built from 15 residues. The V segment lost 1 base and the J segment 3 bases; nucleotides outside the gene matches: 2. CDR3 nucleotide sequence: TGTGCCAGCAGCTTAGGGCGGGGGGTCTACAATGAGCAGTTCTTC. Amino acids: CASSLGRGVYNEQFF. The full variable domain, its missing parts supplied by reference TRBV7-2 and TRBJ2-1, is GAGVSQSPSNKVTEKGKDVELRCDPISGHTALYWYRQSLGQGLEFLIYFQGNSAPDKSGLPSDRFSAERTGGSVSTLTIQRTQQEDSAVYLCASSLGRGVYNEQFFGPGTRLTVL.

CDR3 coding DNA: TGTGCCAGCAGCGGAGGATCTTCCCCAAATTCACCCCTCCACTTT. Encoded protein: CASSGGSSPNSPLHF. This chain joins TRBV2 and TRBJ1-6; no clear D gene. Germline V gene lookup returns CDR1 SNHLY and CDR2 FYNNEI. V dropped 6 bases and J dropped 7 bases, with 16 bases sitting between them. CDR3 length: 15 residues.

CDR3 bases: TGCGCCAGCAGCCATGGGGGGGGCCCCGCGAGAGGGGTGCGCACAGATACGCAGTATTTT. Amino acids: CASSHGGGPARGVRTDTQYF. The chain is built from TRBV4-1 and TRBJ2-3; possibly TRBD2 for D (7 bases). CDR3 length: 20 residues. Trimming stripped 3 bases from V and 1 base from J, with 26 bases between. Per the germline V gene, CDR1 is MGHRA and CDR2 is YSYEKL.

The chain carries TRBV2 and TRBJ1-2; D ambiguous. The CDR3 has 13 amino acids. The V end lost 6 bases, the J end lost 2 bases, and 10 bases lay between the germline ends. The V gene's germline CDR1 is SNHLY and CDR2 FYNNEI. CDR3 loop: CASSPGQNYGYTF. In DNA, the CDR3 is TGTGCCAGCAGCCCTGGGCAGAACTATGGCTACACCTTC.

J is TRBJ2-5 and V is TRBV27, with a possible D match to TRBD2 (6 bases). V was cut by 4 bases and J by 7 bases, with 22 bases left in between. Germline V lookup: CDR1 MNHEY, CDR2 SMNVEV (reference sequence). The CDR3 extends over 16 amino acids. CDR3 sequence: CASSSPAGGSRATQYF. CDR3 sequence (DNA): TGTGCCAGCAGTTCCCCGGCTGGAGGGAGTAGAGCGACCCAGTACTTC.

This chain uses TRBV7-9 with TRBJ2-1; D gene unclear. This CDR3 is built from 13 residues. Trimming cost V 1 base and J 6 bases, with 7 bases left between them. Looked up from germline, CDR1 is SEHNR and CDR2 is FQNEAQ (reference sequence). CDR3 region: CASSLDPRNEQFF. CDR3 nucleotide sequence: TGTGCCAGCAGCTTAGACCCCCGCAATGAGCAGTTCTTC.

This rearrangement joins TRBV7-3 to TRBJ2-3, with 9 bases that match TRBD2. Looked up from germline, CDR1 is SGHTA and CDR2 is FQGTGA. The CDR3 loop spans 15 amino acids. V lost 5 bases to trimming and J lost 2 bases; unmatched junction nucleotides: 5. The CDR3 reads CASSPLAGHTDTQYF. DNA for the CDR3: TGTGCCAGCAGCCCTCTAGCGGGACACACAGATACGCAGTATTTT.

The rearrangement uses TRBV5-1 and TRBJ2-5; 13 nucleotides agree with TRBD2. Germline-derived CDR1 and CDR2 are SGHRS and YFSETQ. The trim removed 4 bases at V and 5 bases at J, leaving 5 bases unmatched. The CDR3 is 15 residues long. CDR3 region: CASSPETSGRETQYF. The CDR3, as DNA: TGCGCCAGCAGCCCGGAGACTAGCGGGAGGGAGACCCAGTACTTC.

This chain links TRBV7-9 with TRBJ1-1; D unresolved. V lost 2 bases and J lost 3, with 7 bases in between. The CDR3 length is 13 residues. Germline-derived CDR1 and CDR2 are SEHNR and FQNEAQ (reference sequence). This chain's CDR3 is CASSLSGDTEAFF. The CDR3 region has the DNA TGTGCCAGCAGCTTATCTGGGGACACTGAAGCTTTCTTT.

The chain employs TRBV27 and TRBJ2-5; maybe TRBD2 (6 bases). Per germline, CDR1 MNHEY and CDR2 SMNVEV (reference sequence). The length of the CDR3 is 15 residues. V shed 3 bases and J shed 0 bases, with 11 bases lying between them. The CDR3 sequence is CASSFFAGNQETQYF. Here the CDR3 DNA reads TGTGCCAGCAGTTTTTTCGCGGGAAACCAAGAGACCCAGTACTTC.

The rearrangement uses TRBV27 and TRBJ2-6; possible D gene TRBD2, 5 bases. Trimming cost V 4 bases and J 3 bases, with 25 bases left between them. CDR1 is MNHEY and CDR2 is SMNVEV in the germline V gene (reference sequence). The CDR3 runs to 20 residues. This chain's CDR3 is CASSSEGTRTPFFGANVLTF. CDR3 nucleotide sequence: TGTGCCAGCAGTTCAGAGGGAACGCGGACGCCTTTTTTTGGGGCCAACGTCCTGACTTTC.